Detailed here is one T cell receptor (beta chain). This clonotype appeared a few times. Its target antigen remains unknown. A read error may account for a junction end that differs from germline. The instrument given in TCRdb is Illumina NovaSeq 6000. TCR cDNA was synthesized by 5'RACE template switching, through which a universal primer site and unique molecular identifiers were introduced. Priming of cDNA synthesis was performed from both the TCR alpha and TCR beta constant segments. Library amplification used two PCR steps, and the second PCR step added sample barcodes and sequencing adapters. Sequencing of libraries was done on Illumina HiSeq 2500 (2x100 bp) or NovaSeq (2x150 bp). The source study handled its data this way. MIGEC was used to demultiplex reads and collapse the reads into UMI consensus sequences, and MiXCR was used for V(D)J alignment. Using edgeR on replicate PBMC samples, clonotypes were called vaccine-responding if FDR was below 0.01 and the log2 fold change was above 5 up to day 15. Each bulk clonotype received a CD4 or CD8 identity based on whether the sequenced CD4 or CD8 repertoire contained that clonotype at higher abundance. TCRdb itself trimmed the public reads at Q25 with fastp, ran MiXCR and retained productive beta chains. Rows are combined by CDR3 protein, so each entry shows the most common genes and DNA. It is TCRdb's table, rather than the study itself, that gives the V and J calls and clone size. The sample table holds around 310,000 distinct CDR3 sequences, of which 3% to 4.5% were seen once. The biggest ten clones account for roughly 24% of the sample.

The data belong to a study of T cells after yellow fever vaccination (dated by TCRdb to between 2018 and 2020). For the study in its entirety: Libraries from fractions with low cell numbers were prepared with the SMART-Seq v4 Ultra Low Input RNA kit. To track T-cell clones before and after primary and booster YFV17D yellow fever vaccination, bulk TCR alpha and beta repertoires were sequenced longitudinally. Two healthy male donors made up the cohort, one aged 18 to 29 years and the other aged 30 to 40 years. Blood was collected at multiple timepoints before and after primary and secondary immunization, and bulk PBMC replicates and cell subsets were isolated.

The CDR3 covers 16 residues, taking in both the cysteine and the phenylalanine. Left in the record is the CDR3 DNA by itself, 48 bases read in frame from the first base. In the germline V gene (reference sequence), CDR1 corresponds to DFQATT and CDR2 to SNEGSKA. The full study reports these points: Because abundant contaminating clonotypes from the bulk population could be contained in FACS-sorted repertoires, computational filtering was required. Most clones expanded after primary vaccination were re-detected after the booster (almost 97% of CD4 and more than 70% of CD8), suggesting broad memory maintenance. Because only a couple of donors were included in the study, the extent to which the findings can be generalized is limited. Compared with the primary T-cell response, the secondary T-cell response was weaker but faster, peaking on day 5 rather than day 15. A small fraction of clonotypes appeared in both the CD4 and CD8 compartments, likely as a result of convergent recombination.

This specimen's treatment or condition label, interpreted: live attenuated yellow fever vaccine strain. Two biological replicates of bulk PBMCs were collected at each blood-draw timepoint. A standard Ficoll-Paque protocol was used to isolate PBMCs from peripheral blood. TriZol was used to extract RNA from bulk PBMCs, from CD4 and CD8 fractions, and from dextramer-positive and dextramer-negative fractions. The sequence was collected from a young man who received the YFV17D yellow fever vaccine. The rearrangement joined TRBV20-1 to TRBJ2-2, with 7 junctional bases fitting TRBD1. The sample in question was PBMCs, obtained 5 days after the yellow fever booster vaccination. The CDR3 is CSARRPGTANSGELFF. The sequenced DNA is TGCAGTGCTAGACGTCCCGGGACAGCGAACTCCGGGGAGCTGTTTTTT.